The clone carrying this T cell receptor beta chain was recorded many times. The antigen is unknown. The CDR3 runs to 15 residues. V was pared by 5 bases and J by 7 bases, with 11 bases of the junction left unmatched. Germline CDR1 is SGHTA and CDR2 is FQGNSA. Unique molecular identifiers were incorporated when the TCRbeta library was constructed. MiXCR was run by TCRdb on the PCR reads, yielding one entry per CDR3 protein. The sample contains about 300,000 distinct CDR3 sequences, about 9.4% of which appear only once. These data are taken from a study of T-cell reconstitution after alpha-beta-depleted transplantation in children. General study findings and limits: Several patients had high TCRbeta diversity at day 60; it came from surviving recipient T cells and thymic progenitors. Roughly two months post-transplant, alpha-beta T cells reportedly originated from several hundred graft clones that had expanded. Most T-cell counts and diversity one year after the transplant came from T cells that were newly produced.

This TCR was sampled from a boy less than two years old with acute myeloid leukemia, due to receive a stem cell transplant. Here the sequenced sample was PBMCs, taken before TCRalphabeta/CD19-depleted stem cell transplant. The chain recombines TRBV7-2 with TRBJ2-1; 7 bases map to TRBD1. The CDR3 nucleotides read TGTGCCAGCAGCCCCCGACAGGGAAGGGTAAATGAGCAGTTCTTC. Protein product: CASSPRQGRVNEQFF.